This TCR beta chain was identified in a study of T cells in Graves' hyperthyroidism and ophthalmopathy. In the study overall: Pretreatment peripheral blood was obtained at initial diagnosis.

Template material for amplifying TCR beta CDR3 regions consisted of RNA transcripts. HTBI primers were the set used in a first-round RT-PCR of the TCR CDR3. MiXCR, applied by TCRdb to the multiplex PCR reads, yields one record per CDR3 protein. This sample carries fewer than 350,000 distinct CDR3 sequences, roughly an eighth of them seen once, and the ten largest clones take roughly 7.9%. Study-wide findings and caveats: Median prediction lead before ophthalmopathy onset was around 7 months with the model. From stable hyperthyroidism, ophthalmopathy was set apart by a 13 V-J model.

At least ten counts were recorded for this clonotype. The antigen is not known. Uncontrolled infections, other autoimmune diseases, pregnancy or lactation led to exclusion of patients. Sequencing input: blood. This TCR was sampled from a woman in her forties with Graves' hyperthyroidism.

The CDR3 DNA reads as TGTGCCAGCAGCCCCCCGAACCAACCCCTCCAGGAGCAGTACTTC. It encodes CASSPPNQPLQEQYF. The chain joins TRBV5-8 to TRBJ2-7; D is unclear. CDR1 SGHTS and CDR2 YDEGEE come from the germline V gene. The V end was cut by 4 bases, the J end by 7 bases, with 21 bases between. The CDR3 extends over 15 amino acids.